One sample yielded the 3 T cell receptor beta chains listed below, sequenced in a study of beta chain features in type 1 diabetes. Investigators reverse transcribed all isolated RNA, so they sequenced expressed TCRB transcripts. Assay used: immunoSEQ multiplex PCR; TCRdb lists only in-frame clones, some missing. The sample yields approximately 17,000 clones, roughly 56% seen once. The sequencing input was stem cell memory CD4+ T cells from blood. These receptors were collected from a woman under 30 in good health.

This chain connects TRBV11-3 to TRBJ2-7; the D gene is possibly TRBD2 (5 bases). Germline CDR1 reads SGHNT; CDR2 reads YENEEA. This CDR3 has 15 residues. V shed 1 base and J shed 3 bases, with 13 bases lying between them. The CDR3 bases are TGTGCCAGCAGCTTAGGAAGCGGCCAAAGCTACGAGCAGTACTTC. Translating gives CASSLGSGQSYEQYF. Filled out from reference TRBV11-3 and TRBJ2-7, the complete variable domain reads EAGVVQSPRYKIIEKKQPVAFWCNPISGHNTLYWYLQNLGQGPELLIRYENEEAVDDSQLPKDRFSAERLKGVDSTLKIQPAELGDSAVYLCASSLGSGQSYEQYFGPGTRLTVT.

This clone occurred a few times. The chain combines TRBV7-3 with TRBJ2-5; 7 bases are shared with TRBD2. The CDR3 consists of 17 residues. With 5 bases clipped from V and 4 bases from J, the junction kept 16 bases outside the gene matches. Germline V gives CDR1 SGHTA, CDR2 FQGTGA. The CDR3 nucleotides are TGTGCCAGCAGCCCCGCCGGGACTATAGGGTCAGGAGAGACCCAGTACTTC. Protein product: CASSPAGTIGSGETQYF.

The chain recombines TRBV7-8 with TRBJ2-1; maybe TRBD1 (5 bases). The CDR3 is made up of 13 amino acids. Trimming left V 5 bases short and J 7 bases short, with 12 bases between. Germline V gene sequence: CDR1 SGHVS, CDR2 FQNEAQ. The CDR3: CASSSARDNEQFF. In nucleotides, the CDR3 is TGTGCCAGCAGCAGTGCCAGGGATAATGAGCAGTTCTTC.